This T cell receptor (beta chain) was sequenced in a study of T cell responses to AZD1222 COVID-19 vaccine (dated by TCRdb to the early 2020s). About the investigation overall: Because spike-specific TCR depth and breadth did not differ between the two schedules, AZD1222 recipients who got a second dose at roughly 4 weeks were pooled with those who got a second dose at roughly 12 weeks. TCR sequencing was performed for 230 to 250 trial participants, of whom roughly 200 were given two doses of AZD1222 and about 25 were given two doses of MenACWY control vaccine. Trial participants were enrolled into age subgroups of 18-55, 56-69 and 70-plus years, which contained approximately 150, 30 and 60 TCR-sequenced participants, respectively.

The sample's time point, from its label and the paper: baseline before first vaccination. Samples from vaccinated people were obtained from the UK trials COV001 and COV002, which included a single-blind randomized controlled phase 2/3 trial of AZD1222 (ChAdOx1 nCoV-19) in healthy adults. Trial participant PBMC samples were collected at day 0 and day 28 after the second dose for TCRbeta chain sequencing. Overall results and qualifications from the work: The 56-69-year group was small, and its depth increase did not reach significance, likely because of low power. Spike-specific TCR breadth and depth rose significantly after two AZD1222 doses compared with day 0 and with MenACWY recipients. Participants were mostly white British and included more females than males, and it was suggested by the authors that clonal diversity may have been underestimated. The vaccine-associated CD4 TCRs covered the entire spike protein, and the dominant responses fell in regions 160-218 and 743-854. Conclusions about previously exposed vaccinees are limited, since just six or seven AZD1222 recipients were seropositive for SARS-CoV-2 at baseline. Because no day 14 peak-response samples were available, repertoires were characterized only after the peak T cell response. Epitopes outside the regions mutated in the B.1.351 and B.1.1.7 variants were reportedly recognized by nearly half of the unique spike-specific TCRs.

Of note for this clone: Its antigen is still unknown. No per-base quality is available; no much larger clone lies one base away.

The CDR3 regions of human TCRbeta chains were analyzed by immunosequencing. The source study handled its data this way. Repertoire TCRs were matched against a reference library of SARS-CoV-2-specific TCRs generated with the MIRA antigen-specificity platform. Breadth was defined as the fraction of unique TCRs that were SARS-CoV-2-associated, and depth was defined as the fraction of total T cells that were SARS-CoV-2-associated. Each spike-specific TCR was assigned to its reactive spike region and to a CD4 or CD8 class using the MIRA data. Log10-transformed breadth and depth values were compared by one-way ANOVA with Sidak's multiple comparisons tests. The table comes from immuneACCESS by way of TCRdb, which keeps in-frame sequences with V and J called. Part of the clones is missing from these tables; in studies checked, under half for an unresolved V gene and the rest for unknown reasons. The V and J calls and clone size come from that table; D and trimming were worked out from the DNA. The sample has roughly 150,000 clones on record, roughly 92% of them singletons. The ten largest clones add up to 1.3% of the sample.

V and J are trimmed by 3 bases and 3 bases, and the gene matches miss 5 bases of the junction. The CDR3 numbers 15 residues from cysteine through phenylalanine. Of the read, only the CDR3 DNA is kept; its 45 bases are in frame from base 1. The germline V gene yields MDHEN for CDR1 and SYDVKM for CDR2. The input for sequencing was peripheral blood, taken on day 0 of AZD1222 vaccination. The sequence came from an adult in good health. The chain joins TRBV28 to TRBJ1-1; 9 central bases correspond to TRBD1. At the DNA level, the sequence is TGTGCCAGCAGTTTCCCCGGGACAGGGTACACTGAAGCTTTCTTT. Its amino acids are CASSFPGTGYTEAFF. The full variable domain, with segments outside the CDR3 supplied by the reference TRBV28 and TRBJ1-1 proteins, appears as DVKVTQSSRYLVKRTGEKVFLECVQDMDHENMFWYRQDPGLGLRLIYFSYDVKMKEKGDIPEGYSVSREKKERFSLILESASTNQTSMYLCASSFPGTGYTEAFFGQGTRLTVV.